The 13 T cell receptor beta chains below were found in one sample sequenced in a study of OX40 agonist ivuxolimab in advanced cancers. Clones were sequenced by immunoSEQ multiplex PCR, and TCRdb holds only the in-frame ones, with some missing. The table lists 77,000 or so clones, just under 80% of them singletons. The source material was CD4+ or CD8+ T cells sorted from blood, sampled in a trial of the OX40 agonist ivuxolimab. All receptors come from an adult with an advanced solid tumor such as melanoma, head and neck, liver or kidney cancer.

This clone was recorded only once. The chain is built from TRBV6-1 and TRBJ1-2, with D perhaps matching TRBD1 (6 bases). The CDR3 contains 15 residues. Germline V CDR1 and CDR2: MNHNS, SASEGT. V was trimmed by 6 bases and J by 8 bases, leaving 22 bases between them. Written as DNA, the CDR3 is TGTGCCAGCAGGGCCTTGGTCGGGGGCGGGGAGGGCTACACCTTC. This codes for CASRALVGGGEGYTF.

The chain is built from TRBV5-6 and TRBJ2-5, with D tentatively TRBD2 (5 bases). V was shortened by 1 base and J by 7 bases, with 14 bases between the two germline ends. Germline V lookup: CDR1 SGHDT, CDR2 YYEEEE. The CDR3 runs 14 residues. The DNA for the CDR3 is TGTGCCAGCAGCTTGCGGGGTGGATGGGCGACCCAGTACTTC. Amino acids: CASSLRGGWATQYF.

V gene TRBV28 combines with J gene TRBJ2-7; 7 nucleotides agree with TRBD1. Trimming took 5 bases from V and 1 from J; bases not matched to a gene: 8. CDR1 and CDR2 from the germline V gene are MDHEN and SYDVKM. This CDR3 contains 15 residues. This CDR3 is CASSTGAAGSYEQYF. CDR3 sequence (DNA): TGTGCCAGCAGTACAGGGGCCGCAGGTTCCTACGAGCAGTACTTC.

The chain uses TRBV9 and TRBJ2-5, with TRBD2 matching over 8 bases. Trimming at V came to 4 bases and at J to 4 bases, leaving 9 bases not matched to a gene. This CDR3 region has 15 residues. Germline V gene sequence: CDR1 SGDLS, CDR2 YYNGEE. The CDR3 region has the DNA TGTGCCAGCAGCTCACGCGGGGGGCGCAGAGAGACCCAGTACTTC. Encoded protein: CASSSRGGRRETQYF.

J is TRBJ1-4 and V is TRBV7-9, with 7 bases identical to TRBD1. This CDR3 is built from 18 residues. With 1 base clipped from V and 4 bases from J, the junction kept 12 bases outside the gene matches. Looked up from germline, CDR1 is SEHNR and CDR2 is FQNEAQ (reference sequence). The CDR3 reads CASSLGRQGFTFNEKLFF. CDR3 coding DNA: TGTGCCAGCAGCTTAGGAAGACAGGGTTTCACCTTTAATGAAAAACTGTTTTTT. Complete variable domain (other parts from reference TRBV7-9 and TRBJ1-4): DTGVSQNPRHKITKRGQNVTFRCDPISEHNRLYWYRQTLGQGPEFLTYFQNEAQLEKSRLLSDRFSAERPKGSFSTLEIQRTEQGDSAMYLCASSLGRQGFTFNEKLFFGSGTQLSVL.

The chain uses TRBV5-8 and TRBJ1-1; 8 nucleotides align to TRBD1. This CDR3 has 14 amino acids. Germline CDR1 and CDR2: SGHTS and YDEGEE. Unmatched junction bases numbered 4, after V lost 0 bases and J lost 6 bases. Here the CDR3 reads CASSLDRGGPEAFF. As DNA, the CDR3 is TGTGCCAGCAGCTTGGACAGGGGGGGCCCTGAAGCTTTCTTT.

The V call is TRBV15, the J call TRBJ2-7; 8 bases are shared with TRBD2. The CDR3 is 15 amino acids. The junction had 6 bases not matched to a gene; V was cut back by 0 bases and J by 5 bases. The germline V gene encodes CDR1 LNHNV and CDR2 YYDKDF (reference sequence). In nucleotides, the CDR3 is TGTGCCACCAGCAGAGATCGTCGGGAGGGGAACGAGCAGTACTTC. Its translation: CATSRDRREGNEQYF. Looking up the rest from reference TRBV15 and TRBJ2-7 gives the full variable domain: DAMVIQNPRYQVTQFGKPVTLSCSQTLNHNVMYWYQQKSSQAPKLLFHYYDKDFNNEADTPDNFQSRRPNTSFCFLDIRSPGLGDTAMYLCATSRDRREGNEQYFGPGTRLTVT.

The rearrangement uses TRBV2 and TRBJ2-1, with a tentative D call TRBD2 (6 bases). The germline CDR1 and CDR2 sequences are SNHLY and FYNNEI. The CDR3 is made up of 15 amino acids. V was clipped by 10 bases and J by 0 bases, with 16 bases between them. The CDR3 DNA is TGTGCCACTACGAGCGGGCGGAGCTCCTACAATGAGCAGTTCTTC. Protein sequence: CATTSGRSSYNEQFF.

The chain couples TRBV29-1 to TRBJ1-2, with D perhaps matching TRBD1 (5 bases). Germline CDR1 and CDR2: SQVTM and ANQGSEA. This CDR3 comprises 12 residues. V was cut by 3 bases and J by 3 bases, with 8 bases left in between. The CDR3 sequence: CSVDGTYYGYTF. In DNA form, the CDR3 reads TGCAGCGTTGATGGGACCTACTATGGCTACACCTTC.

The CDR3 sequence: CASNLMGRRGNTEAFF. CDR3 coding DNA: TGTGCCAGCAATCTTATGGGGAGGCGGGGGAACACTGAAGCTTTCTTT. This chain connects TRBV28 to TRBJ1-1; D remains unclear. CDR3 length: 16 amino acids. Trimming shortened V by 7 bases and J by 1 base, and 19 bases separated the two germline ends. Germline values: CDR1 MDHEN, CDR2 SYDVKM.

This clone showed up just a few times. Additional DNA sequences in this sample encode the identical CDR3. The chain carries TRBV6-1 and TRBJ1-5; 8 bases match TRBD1. J lost 7 bases, V lost 6 bases, and 11 bases had no gene match. The CDR3 covers 15 residues. The germline V gene encodes CDR1 MNHNS and CDR2 SASEGT. Here the CDR3 reads CASSTDRGRGQPQHF. In DNA, the CDR3 is TGTGCCAGCAGCACTGACAGGGGAAGGGGCCAGCCCCAGCATTTT.

The genes are TRBV2 and TRBJ2-2, with 10 nucleotides matching TRBD1. Germline V gives CDR1 SNHLY, CDR2 FYNNEI. V lost 6 bases to trimming and J lost 6 bases; unmatched junction nucleotides: 4. The CDR3 is 14 amino acids. In nucleotides, the CDR3 is TGTGCCAGCAGCTGGGGACAGGGGCCCGGGGAGCTGTTTTTT. It is translated as CASSWGQGPGELFF.

The chain employs TRBV4-1 and TRBJ2-7; 10 bases line up with TRBD1. This CDR3 comprises 15 residues. V trimming: 1 base; J trimming: 6 bases; junction bases outside the gene matches: 6. Germline-derived CDR1 and CDR2 are MGHRA and YSYEKL. CDR3 protein: CASSQAGTGVFEQYF. The CDR3 coding sequence is TGCGCCAGCAGCCAAGCCGGGACAGGGGTCTTCGAGCAGTACTTC.